The 27 T cell receptor beta chains below come from one sample, sequenced in a study of CD4 and CD8 cells across lung adenocarcinoma regions. TCRdb used MiXCR to reprocess the PCR reads, holding one entry per CDR3 protein. The top ten clones hold roughly a quarter of a sample with over 7,000 distinct CDR3 sequences, more than 55% of them seen once. Sequences were obtained from CD4+ T cells from the center of a lung tumor. The receptors were gathered from a female donor with lung adenocarcinoma. The CD4 and CD8 labels of this study may be unreliable.

The chain recombines TRBV6-4 with TRBJ2-3; D gene ambiguous. This CDR3 contains 13 residues. V was clipped by 6 bases and J by 3 bases, with 10 bases between them. Germline-derived CDR1 and CDR2 are MRHNA and SNTAGT. The CDR3: CASSASETDTQYF. CDR3 coding DNA: TGTGCCAGCAGCGCCTCGGAGACAGATACGCAGTATTTT.

In its sample, this clonotype ranks as medium-sized (0.01 to 0.1%). The V gene is TRBV14, the J gene TRBJ2-2, with 8 nucleotides matching TRBD1. V lost 3 bases and J lost 4; bases outside the gene matches: 4. Germline V gene lookup returns CDR1 SGHDN and CDR2 FVKESK. The CDR3 runs 15 residues. CDR3 region: CASSQSQGGTGELFF. CDR3 nucleotide sequence: TGTGCCAGCAGCCAGTCACAGGGGGGCACCGGGGAGCTGTTTTTT.

The V gene is TRBV27, the J gene TRBJ2-1; TRBD2 matches 8 bases. The CDR3 extends over 16 amino acids. Per germline, CDR1 MNHEY and CDR2 SMNVEV (reference sequence). Germline trimming cut 1 base from V and 7 bases from J; bases unmatched to any gene: 9. CDR3 nucleotide sequence: TGTGCCAGCAGTTTATTGGGGTCGGGAGGGGGGAATGAGCAGTTCTTC. Protein sequence: CASSLLGSGGGNEQFF.

This clonotype was detected only a few times. One end of the junction does not line up with germline, which may come from a read error. The chain uses TRBV27 and TRBJ2-3, with D possibly being TRBD1 or TRBD2 (6 bases each). Germline V gives CDR1 MNHEY, CDR2 SMNVEV (reference sequence). This CDR3 spans 16 amino acids. Written as DNA, the CDR3 is TGTGCCAGCGGGGGTCGAGGGGCCGGGGGCACAGATACGCAGTACTTT. It specifies CASGGRGAGGTDTQYF.

This chain joins TRBV7-3 and TRBJ2-3; 7 bases agree with TRBD2. This CDR3 contains 13 residues. The germline V gene encodes CDR1 SGHTA and CDR2 FQGTGA. The CDR3: CASGARGKDTQYF. In nucleotides, the CDR3 is TGTGCGAGCGGGGCAAGAGGGAAAGATACGCAGTATTTT.

This clonotype came up a few times. The V call is TRBV6-1, the J call TRBJ2-1, with 9 bases identical to TRBD2. The J call may be faulty, since TRBJ2-5 better matches the DNA end. This CDR3 contains 15 residues. Germline CDR1 is MNHNS and CDR2 is SASEGT. CDR3 sequence reads: CASSPRRREGETQYF. Here the CDR3 DNA reads TGTGCCAGCAGTCCCCGTCGGCGGGAGGGGGAGACCCAGTACTTC.

This clonotype was counted a few times. An end of the junction does not agree with germline; a read error may underlie this. This chain's CDR3 is CARANGGGDQDTQYF. CDR3 bases: TGTGCCCGGGCCAACGGGGGCGGGGACCAAGACACCCAGTACTTC. J is TRBJ2-5 and V is TRBV27; D may correspond to TRBD1 or TRBD2 (6 bases each). The germline CDR1 and CDR2 sequences are MNHEY and SMNVEV (reference sequence). There are 15 residues in the CDR3.

V and J are TRBV10-2 and TRBJ2-1; TRBD2 is a possible D gene (5 bases). V was shortened by 3 bases and J by 2 bases, with 14 bases between the two germline ends. CDR1 and CDR2 (germline): WSHSY, SAAADI. This CDR3 has 16 residues. The CDR3 here is CASSDPSGPTYNEQFF. The CDR3 bases are TGCGCCAGCAGTGACCCGAGCGGTCCAACCTACAATGAGCAGTTCTTC.

This clonotype turned up a few times. The J gene is TRBJ2-5, the V gene TRBV4-1; D may be TRBD2 (6 bases). V was trimmed by 3 bases and J by 5 bases, leaving 16 bases between them. The CDR3 covers 15 residues. The germline V gene encodes CDR1 MGHRA and CDR2 YSYEKL. The CDR3 spells CASSHSGLLQETQYF. CDR3 nucleotides: TGCGCCAGCAGCCACTCGGGACTTCTCCAGGAGACCCAGTACTTC.

This rearrangement joins TRBV6-5 to TRBJ2-5; TRBD1 aligns across 12 bases. V shed 4 bases and J 11 bases; nucleotides not matched to a gene: 11. Looked up from germline, CDR1 is MNHEY and CDR2 is SVGAGI. The CDR3 is 15 amino acids. The CDR3 coding sequence is TGTGCCAGCAGTTCCGGGACAGGGGGCTCGGATGAGCAGTACTTC. Protein: CASSSGTGGSDEQYF.

The rearrangement links TRBV20-1 to TRBJ2-7; D is possibly TRBD2 (6 bases). This CDR3 is built from 14 residues. The germline CDR1 and CDR2 sequences are DFQATT and SNEGSKA (reference sequence). The V end lost 3 bases, the J end lost 0 bases, and 12 bases lay between the germline ends. The CDR3 is CSASRGTVSYEQYF. The CDR3 DNA is TGCAGTGCTAGCCGCGGGACTGTCTCCTACGAGCAGTACTTC.

CDR3 bases: TGTGCCAGCAGACATCCCCAGGGGACAAACACTGAAGCTTTCTTT. Residues: CASRHPQGTNTEAFF. This sequence joins TRBV12-3 or TRBV12-4 and TRBJ1-1, with D possibly TRBD1 on 6 matching bases. V was pared by 6 bases and J by 2 bases, with 16 bases between. The CDR3 covers 15 residues.

V usage is TRBV7-2 and J usage is TRBJ2-2; 9 nucleotides match TRBD2. CDR3 size: 15 residues. The germline gives CDR1 SGHTA, CDR2 FQGNSA. V dropped 8 bases and J dropped 4; count of bases not matched to a gene: 8. For the CDR3, the DNA is TGTGCCAGCGGCGTGCTAGCGGGGATCACCGGGGAGCTGTTTTTT. The encoded protein is CASGVLAGITGELFF.

This clonotype is medium-sized (0.01 to 0.1%) by share. DNA of the CDR3: TGCGCCAGCAGCCATTCCGGGACAGGGGGTCTATACGAGCAGTACTTC. It translates to CASSHSGTGGLYEQYF. The chain recombines TRBV4-3 with TRBJ2-7, with 11 bases lining up with TRBD1. From germline, CDR1 is LGHNA and CDR2 YSLEER. The CDR3 is made up of 16 amino acids. V shed 3 bases and J 4 bases; nucleotides not matched to a gene: 8.

CDR3 loop: CASRPVRNNEQFF. CDR3 in DNA: TGTGCCAGCAGACCGGTCAGGAACAATGAGCAGTTCTTC. This chain connects TRBV6-1 to TRBJ2-1; D gene ambiguous. V lost 6 bases and J 5 bases, leaving 11 bases between the germline ends. This CDR3 is 13 amino acids long. Germline loops: CDR1 MNHNS, CDR2 SASEGT.

V usage is TRBV6-1 and J usage is TRBJ2-5; D gene ambiguous. The J call may be wrong; the DNA end is better matched by TRBJ2-7. This CDR3 is built from 14 residues. Per the germline V gene, CDR1 is MNHNS and CDR2 is SASEGT. The CDR3 coding sequence is TGTGCCAGCAGTGAGGGCAGCACGGCCTACGAGCAGTACTTC. Encoded protein: CASSEGSTAYEQYF.

This chain connects TRBV10-3 to TRBJ2-3; D possibly corresponds to TRBD2 (6 bases). Germline CDR1 reads ENHRY; CDR2 reads SYGVKD. The CDR3 consists of 15 residues. This CDR3 is CATRMGGFATDTQYF. The CDR3 DNA follows: TGTGCGACTCGCATGGGGGGTTTCGCCACAGATACGCAGTATTTT.

V usage is TRBV7-2 and J usage is TRBJ2-1; 7 bases are shared with TRBD1. The DNA matches TRBJ2-7 better at its end, which makes the J call doubtful. The V gene's germline CDR1 is SGHTA and CDR2 FQGNSA. CDR3 length: 14 residues. The CDR3 loop reads CASSRPGQSYEQYF. Written as DNA, the CDR3 is TGTGCCAGCAGCCGACCGGGACAGTCCTACGAGCAGTACTTC.

The chain links TRBV6-1 to TRBJ2-3; 10 bases are a match to TRBD1. The J call may be incorrect, as the DNA end agrees better with TRBJ2-7. Germline-derived CDR1 and CDR2 are MNHNS and SASEGT. This CDR3 is built from 14 residues. The chain's CDR3 is CASNGQGGAREQYF. The CDR3 region has the DNA TGTGCCAGCAACGGACAGGGGGGGGCTCGCGAGCAGTACTTC.

This clonotype was observed a handful of times. The J gene is TRBJ2-2, the V gene TRBV27; the D gene is possibly TRBD1 (6 bases). The CDR3 extends over 14 amino acids. Trimming left V 7 bases short and J 4 bases short, with 13 bases between. CDR1 is MNHEY and CDR2 is SMNVEV in the germline V gene (reference sequence). CDR3 DNA sequence: TGTGCCAGCAAAAGGGTAGGGGGCACCGGGGAGCTGTTTTTT. As protein: CASKRVGGTGELFF.

In its sample, this clonotype ranks as medium-sized. The chain couples TRBV27 to TRBJ2-2; tentatively, D is TRBD1 or TRBD2 (6 bases each). V lost 6 bases, J lost 1 base, and 18 bases lay in between. From germline, CDR1 is MNHEY and CDR2 SMNVEV (reference sequence). This CDR3 contains 17 residues. The chain's CDR3 is CASSAEGGTLNTGELFF. The CDR3 region has the DNA TGTGCCAGCAGCGCAGAGGGCGGGACACTGAACACCGGGGAGCTGTTTTTT.

This clonotype is a singleton in its sample. This chain links TRBV6-1 with TRBJ2-1; D unclear. The tail of the sequence fits TRBJ2-5 better, so the J call may be wrong. Germline CDR1 and CDR2: MNHNS and SASEGT. CDR3 length equals 14 residues. CDR3 sequence (DNA): TGTGCCAGCAGTGATATCGTTCAGACTGAGACCCAGTACTTC. Encoded protein: CASSDIVQTETQYF.

In this sample, this clonotype turned up a few times. This chain uses TRBV28 with TRBJ1-2; D not certain. The CDR3 contains 15 residues. The germline CDR1 and CDR2 sequences are MDHEN and SYDVKM. V lost 3 bases and J lost 4, with 15 bases in between. The CDR3 sequence is CASSFLGFRGYGYTF. Written as DNA, the CDR3 is TGTGCCAGCAGTTTCTTGGGATTTCGCGGCTATGGCTACACCTTC.

In its sample, this clonotype was seen a few times. This sequence joins TRBV6-5 and TRBJ2-7; D possibly corresponds to TRBD1 (7 bases). CDR1 is MNHEY and CDR2 is SVGAGI in the germline V gene. The CDR3 covers 16 residues. Trimming shortened V by 2 bases and J by 4 bases, and 18 bases separated the two germline ends. The chain's CDR3 is CASSYLWRAGGYEQYF. Here the CDR3 DNA reads TGTGCCAGCAGTTACCTATGGCGGGCAGGGGGGTACGAGCAGTACTTC.

CDR3 in DNA: TGTGCCAGCAGCTTCGCGAGGGCCTACAATGAGCAGTTCTTC. Protein sequence: CASSFARAYNEQFF. The rearrangement uses TRBV7-2 and TRBJ2-1; a possible D gene is TRBD2 (5 bases). V was pared by 3 bases and J by 2 bases, with 8 bases between. This CDR3 comprises 14 residues. In germline, CDR1 is SGHTA, CDR2 FQGNSA.

On this clonotype itself: The germline gene is not matched at one end of the junction; a read error may be the cause. The chain combines TRBV27 with TRBJ2-3, with D possibly TRBD2 on 5 matching bases. CDR1 is MNHEY, CDR2 SMNVEV, per germline (reference sequence). This CDR3 is built from 16 residues. Written as DNA, the CDR3 is TGTGCCAGCAGTTTAACGGGGATGTGTGGCAAAGATATTCAGTACTTT. Residues: CASSLTGMCGKDIQYF.

The chain employs TRBV27 and TRBJ2-2, with 8 bases fitting TRBD1. The closer fit of TRBJ2-3 to the DNA end suggests the J call may be wrong. Germline V gives CDR1 MNHEY, CDR2 SMNVEV (reference sequence). CDR3 length: 18 residues. CDR3 bases: TGTGCCAGCAGTTTATACTCCCCCGGGACAGGCAGCACCGGGGAGCAGTATTTT. Translation gives CASSLYSPGTGSTGEQYF.